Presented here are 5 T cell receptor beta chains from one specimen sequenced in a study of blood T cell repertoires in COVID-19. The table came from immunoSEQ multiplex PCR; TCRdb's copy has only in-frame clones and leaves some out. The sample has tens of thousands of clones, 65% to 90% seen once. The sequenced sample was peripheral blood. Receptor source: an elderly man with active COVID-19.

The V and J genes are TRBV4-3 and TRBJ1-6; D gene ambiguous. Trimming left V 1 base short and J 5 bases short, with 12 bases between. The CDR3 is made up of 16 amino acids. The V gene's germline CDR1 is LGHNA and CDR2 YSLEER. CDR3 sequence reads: CASSQGAGGDNSPLHF. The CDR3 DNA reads TGCGCCAGCAGCCAAGGCGCGGGAGGAGATAATTCACCCCTCCACTTT.

The DNA of the CDR3 is TGCAGCGTGGTCAGGGGGTTGTATGGCTACACCTTC. It encodes CSVVRGLYGYTF. V and J are TRBV29-1 and TRBJ1-2; 7 positions agree with TRBD1. The CDR3 is 12 residues long. Germline V gives CDR1 SQVTM, CDR2 ANQGSEA. V shed 6 bases and J 5 bases; nucleotides not matched to a gene: 6. Full variable domain (remainder filled in from reference TRBV29-1 and TRBJ1-2): SAVISQKPSRDICQRGTSLTIQCQVDSQVTMMFWYRQQPGQSLTLIATANQGSEATYESGFVIDKFPISRPNLTFSTLTVSNMSPEDSSIYLCSVVRGLYGYTFGSGTRLTVV.

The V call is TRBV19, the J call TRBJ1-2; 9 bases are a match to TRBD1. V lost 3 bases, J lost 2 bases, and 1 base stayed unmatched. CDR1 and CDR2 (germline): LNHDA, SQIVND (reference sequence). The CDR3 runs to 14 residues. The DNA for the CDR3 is TGTGCCAGTAGTATCGGACAGGGGAACTATGGCTACACCTTC. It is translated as CASSIGQGNYGYTF.

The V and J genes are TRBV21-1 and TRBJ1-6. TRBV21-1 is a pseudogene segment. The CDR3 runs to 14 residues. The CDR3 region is CARTYQRNNSPLHF. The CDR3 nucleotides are TGTGCCAGGACCTACCAGCGAAATAATTCACCCCTCCACTTT.

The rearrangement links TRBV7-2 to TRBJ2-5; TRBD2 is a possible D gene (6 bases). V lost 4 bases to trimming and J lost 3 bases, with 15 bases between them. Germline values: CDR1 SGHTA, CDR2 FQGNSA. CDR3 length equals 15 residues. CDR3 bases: TGTGCCAGCAGCTCTAGCGCCGGGAAAGAAGAGACCCAGTACTTC. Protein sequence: CASSSSAGKEETQYF.